These 20 T cell receptor beta chains were sequenced from one sample in a study of blood T cell repertoires in COVID-19 (dated by TCRdb to about 2020). The library was obtained by the immunoSEQ multiplex PCR assay. As stored in TCRdb, this immuneACCESS dataset retains in-frame rearrangements with V and J assigned. A fraction of the clones does not appear; measured against another copy, unresolved V genes explain less than half of the discrepancy, and the remainder lacks a known reason. The sample table contains about 150,000 clones; only one count was recorded for 80% to 90% of them. The top ten constitute more than 2% of the sample. Source material: peripheral blood. The receptors derive from a woman in her seventies with acute or convalescent COVID-19.

As concerns this clone: Sequence at one end of the junction differs from germline and may be a read error. V and J are TRBV7-7 and TRBJ2-3, with 8 bases matching TRBD1. This CDR3 region has 13 residues. The V gene's germline CDR1 is SSHAT and CDR2 FNYEAQ (reference sequence). DNA for the CDR3: TGTGCTAGCAGCGCCCGACAGGGGGATACGCAGTATTTT. Translation: CASSARQGDTQYF.

The chain carries TRBV2 and TRBJ1-1; 10 nucleotides line up with TRBD1. The CDR3 length is 14 residues. Germline V gene lookup returns CDR1 SNHLY and CDR2 FYNNEI. V was clipped by 8 bases and J by 4 bases; unmatched bases: 7. The CDR3 loop is CASFRDRGTTEAFF. As DNA, the CDR3 is TGTGCCAGCTTTCGGGACAGGGGTACCACTGAAGCTTTCTTT.

This clone was detected only a few times. In nucleotides, the CDR3 is TGCAGCGTCGGGAGAGTTAGCGTCACCGGGGAGCTGTTTTTT. Protein product: CSVGRVSVTGELFF. This chain connects TRBV29-1 to TRBJ2-2; D is possibly TRBD2 (6 bases). Germline values: CDR1 SQVTM, CDR2 ANQGSEA. The CDR3 covers 14 residues. Trimming removed 6 bases from V and 4 bases from J, with 15 bases in between.

The rearrangement uses TRBV2 and TRBJ1-3; TRBD1 matches at 8 bases. Germline CDR1 reads SNHLY; CDR2 reads FYNNEI. The junction had 6 bases not matched to a gene; V was cut back by 6 bases and J by 2 bases. The CDR3 is 15 amino acids. The CDR3 spells CASRRTGLAGNTIYF. The CDR3 DNA reads TGTGCCAGCAGGAGGACAGGGCTTGCTGGAAACACCATATATTTT.

The V gene is TRBV2, the J gene TRBJ2-7, with unresolved D. CDR3 length: 12 residues. Trimming removed 4 bases at V and 4 bases at J, with 8 bases between. CDR1 is SNHLY and CDR2 is FYNNEI in the germline V gene. The CDR3 loop reads CASSAVGYEQYF. The CDR3 DNA sequence: TGTGCCAGCAGTGCCGTCGGTTACGAGCAGTACTTC. The whole variable domain, filled in from reference TRBV2 and TRBJ2-7, reads EPEVTQTPSHQVTQMGQEVILRCVPISNHLYFYWYRQILGQKVEFLVSFYNNEISEKSEIFDDQFSVERPDGSNFTLKIRSTKLEDSAMYFCASSAVGYEQYFGPGTRLTVT.

The chain uses TRBV29-1 and TRBJ1-5, with D tentatively TRBD1 (5 bases). CDR1 is SQVTM and CDR2 is ANQGSEA in the germline V gene. CDR3 length: 14 amino acids. The germline V and J ends were trimmed by 4 bases and 1 base, with 11 bases remaining between them. The chain's CDR3 is CSVGGPDSNQPQHF. The CDR3 DNA reads as TGCAGCGTTGGGGGCCCCGACAGCAATCAGCCCCAGCATTTT. Full variable domain (rest looked up from reference TRBV29-1 and TRBJ1-5): SAVISQKPSRDICQRGTSLTIQCQVDSQVTMMFWYRQQPGQSLTLIATANQGSEATYESGFVIDKFPISRPNLTFSTLTVSNMSPEDSSIYLCSVGGPDSNQPQHFGDGTRLSIL.

The V gene is TRBV11-2, the J gene TRBJ2-1; 10 bases align to TRBD2. V was pared by 5 bases and J by 3 bases, with 7 bases of the junction left unmatched. This CDR3 spans 16 amino acids. Germline values: CDR1 SGHAT, CDR2 FQNNGV. The CDR3 sequence is CASSTTTSGVYNEQFF. The CDR3 coding sequence is TGTGCCAGCAGCACTACAACTAGCGGGGTCTACAATGAGCAGTTCTTC.

The chain combines TRBV5-1 with TRBJ2-1, with a weak D call TRBD1 (5 bases). The ends were cut back, 4 bases at V and 8 bases at J, with 13 bases in the middle. Looked up from germline, CDR1 is SGHRS and CDR2 is YFSETQ. The CDR3 extends over 13 amino acids. The chain's CDR3 is CASSPAVRDEQFF. The CDR3 nucleotides are TGCGCCAGCAGCCCCGCCGTCAGGGATGAGCAGTTCTTC.

J is TRBJ1-4 and V is TRBV10-3; 7 nucleotides agree with TRBD1. The CDR3 contains 15 residues. With 3 bases clipped from V and 2 bases from J, the junction kept 3 bases outside the gene matches. The germline CDR1 and CDR2 sequences are ENHRY and SYGVKD. Here the CDR3 DNA reads TGTGCCATCAGTGACGGGACAGCCACTAATGAAAAACTGTTTTTT. It encodes CAISDGTATNEKLFF.

The V and J genes are TRBV7-2 and TRBJ2-7, with a tentative D call TRBD2 (6 bases). The CDR3 sequence is 18 residues long. The V end was cut by 1 base, the J end by 0 bases, with 19 bases between. Germline values: CDR1 SGHTA, CDR2 FQGNSA. This CDR3 reads CASSLGAGLASSSYEQYV. For the CDR3, the DNA is TGTGCCAGCAGCTTAGGGGCGGGTCTAGCGAGCAGCTCCTACGAGCAGTACGTC.

This clone was seen a single time. This rearrangement joins TRBV9 to TRBJ2-5; D might be TRBD1 (5 bases). Germline CDR1 reads SGDLS; CDR2 reads YYNGEE. The CDR3 sequence is 15 residues long. Trimming removed 2 bases from V and 5 bases from J, with 16 bases in between. The CDR3 DNA reads as TGTGCCAGCAGCGTTTCCCCCAGGGCGGAGGAGACCCAGTACTTC. Protein: CASSVSPRAEETQYF.

The rearrangement links TRBV27 to TRBJ1-6; D gene ambiguous. Germline V gene lookup returns CDR1 MNHEY and CDR2 SMNVEV (reference sequence). There are 16 residues in the CDR3. Trimming removed 2 bases from V and 5 bases from J, with 13 bases in between. DNA for the CDR3: TGTGCCAGCAGTTTAAAAGGAGGATGGAATAATTCACCCCTCCACTTT. This translates into CASSLKGGWNNSPLHF.

The count of this clone is one. The chain links TRBV18 to TRBJ1-4; weak D call: TRBD1 (5 bases). The CDR3 sequence is 17 residues long. The V gene's germline CDR1 is KGHSH and CDR2 LQKENI. The ends were cut back, 0 bases at V and 2 bases at J, with 13 bases in the middle. The chain's CDR3 is CASSPPWGVATNEKLFF. Written as DNA, the CDR3 is TGTGCCAGCTCACCACCTTGGGGGGTGGCTACTAATGAAAAACTGTTTTTT.

The chain has TRBV28 and TRBJ1-1; D perhaps matches TRBD1 (5 bases). The germline gives CDR1 MDHEN, CDR2 SYDVKM. Between the trimmed V and J ends, which lost 7 bases and 4 bases, there was a span of 16 bases. The CDR3 is 14 amino acids. The CDR3 DNA reads TGTGCCAGCATCTATCGCGTGGGGGGCACTGAAGCTTTCTTT. It encodes CASIYRVGGTEAFF.

This sequence joins TRBV25-1 and TRBJ1-1, with 8 bases matching TRBD1. The germline CDR1 and CDR2 sequences are MGHDK and SYGVNS. Trimming cost V 1 base and J 4 bases; bases outside gene matches: 8. The CDR3 has 16 residues. CDR3 sequence: CASSESRQGRGTEAFF. For the CDR3, the DNA is TGTGCCAGCAGTGAATCCAGACAGGGGAGAGGCACTGAAGCTTTCTTT.

The J gene is TRBJ1-1, the V gene TRBV5-5; the D is unclear. V shed 2 bases and J shed 4 bases, with 6 bases lying between them. There are 12 residues in the CDR3. CDR1 is SGHKS and CDR2 is YYEKEE in the germline V gene (reference sequence). CDR3 residues: CASSFSGTEAFF. The DNA for the CDR3 is TGTGCCAGCAGCTTTTCGGGCACTGAAGCTTTCTTT. Full variable domain (outside the CDR3, taken from reference TRBV5-5 and TRBJ1-1): DAGVTQSPTHLIKTRGQQVTLRCSPISGHKSVSWYQQVLGQGPQFIFQYYEKEERGRGNFPDRFSARQFPNYSSELNVNALLLGDSALYLCASSFSGTEAFFGQGTRLTVV.

V gene TRBV18 combines with J gene TRBJ1-4; D remains unclear. Germline V CDR1 and CDR2: KGHSH, LQKENI. The CDR3 runs to 16 residues. Trimming left V 3 bases short and J 2 bases short, with 13 bases between. This chain's CDR3 is CASSPSSRRTNEKLFF. The CDR3 DNA sequence: TGTGCCAGCTCACCCTCATCGAGGAGGACTAATGAAAAACTGTTTTTT.

This clone showed up just once. The V and J genes are TRBV7-2 and TRBJ1-2, with 12 bases identical to TRBD1. Germline V lookup: CDR1 SGHTA, CDR2 FQGNSA. The V and J ends lost 5 bases and 4 bases, in that order; junction bases with no gene match: 8. CDR3 length equals 16 residues. CDR3 DNA sequence: TGTGCCAGCAGCCACCGGGACAGGGGGCTGGGCTATGGCTACACCTTC. It specifies CASSHRDRGLGYGYTF.

This chain uses TRBV2 with TRBJ2-2; 7 bases map to TRBD1. The CDR3 is 16 amino acids. The junction had 6 bases not matched to a gene; V was cut back by 5 bases and J by 0 bases. The germline CDR1 and CDR2 sequences are SNHLY and FYNNEI. Here the CDR3 reads CASSSQGIANTGELFF. CDR3 in DNA: TGTGCCAGCAGTTCACAGGGGATCGCGAACACCGGGGAGCTGTTTTTT.

The genes are TRBV6-5 and TRBJ1-1; 9 nucleotides agree with TRBD1. The germline CDR1 and CDR2 sequences are MNHEY and SVGAGI. Germline trimming cut 6 bases from V and 9 bases from J; bases unmatched to any gene: 14. CDR3 length: 15 residues. CDR3 sequence (DNA): TGTGCCAGCAGCAAGGCCGGGACAGGGAAATATAAAGCTTTCTTT. As protein: CASSKAGTGKYKAFF.